This T cell receptor (beta chain) stems from a study of cytomegalovirus exposure and HLA in healthy donors. Overall study findings and caveats: In a later analysis, a genetic analysis reported fewer productive-TCR N-insertions in an Asian-associated ancestry cluster than the cohort average.

The CDR3 loop spans 15 amino acids. With 4 bases clipped from V and 4 bases from J, the junction kept 6 bases outside the gene matches. Germline V lookup: CDR1 LNHDA, CDR2 SQIVND (reference sequence). Comments on this clone: What it binds is not known.

The PCR ran on 60 Vbeta and 13 Jbeta primers. The table came from immunoSEQ multiplex PCR; TCRdb's copy has only in-frame clones and leaves some out. The sample shows under 75,000 clones, around 70% of them seen only once. The TCR sequence derives from a human donor in good health. Sequenced: PBMCs. The chain carries TRBV19 and TRBJ2-5; 10 nucleotides match TRBD1. CDR3 sequence reads: CASSRDDRGPETQYF. The CDR3 DNA reads TGTGCCAGTAGTAGGGACGACAGGGGGCCAGAGACCCAGTACTTC.